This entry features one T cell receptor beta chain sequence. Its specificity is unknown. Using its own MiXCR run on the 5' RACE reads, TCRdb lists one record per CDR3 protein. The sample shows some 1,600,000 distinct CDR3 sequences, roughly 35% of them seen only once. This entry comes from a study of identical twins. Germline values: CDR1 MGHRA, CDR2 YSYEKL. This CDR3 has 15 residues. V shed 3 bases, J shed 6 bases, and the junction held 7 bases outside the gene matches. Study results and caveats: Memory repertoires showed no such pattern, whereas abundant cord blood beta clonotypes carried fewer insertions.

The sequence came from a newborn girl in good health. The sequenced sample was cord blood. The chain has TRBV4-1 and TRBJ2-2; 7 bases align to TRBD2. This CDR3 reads CASSQLAGFAGELFF. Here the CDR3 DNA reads TGCGCCAGCAGCCAGTTAGCGGGTTTTGCCGGGGAGCTGTTTTTT.